A single sample gave rise to the 31 T cell receptor beta chains below, sequenced in a study of T-cell reconstitution after alpha-beta-depleted transplantation in children. Construction of the TCRbeta library involved unique molecular identifiers. One entry per CDR3 protein results from TCRdb running MiXCR on the PCR reads. Of about 270,000 distinct CDR3 sequences listed, more than 9% are singletons. Specimen: PBMCs from the stem cell graft donor, collected from the stem cell graft. These receptor sequences come from a human donor who donated a stem cell graft to a child with SCID.

This clonotype was observed a few times. V is TRBV20-1 and J is TRBJ2-7; no firm D call. With 5 bases removed from V and 0 bases from J, the gap between germline ends came to 11 bases. Germline V gives CDR1 DFQATT, CDR2 SNEGSKA (reference sequence). The CDR3 runs 13 residues. The CDR3 sequence: CSAEVATSYEQYF. DNA for the CDR3: TGCAGTGCTGAGGTGGCGACCTCCTACGAGCAGTACTTC.

There are a few counts of this clonotype. V usage is TRBV7-9 and J usage is TRBJ1-4; 7 bases match TRBD1. In germline, CDR1 is SEHNR, CDR2 FQNEAQ (reference sequence). V shed 5 bases, J shed 0 bases, and the junction held 3 bases outside the gene matches. CDR3 length: 15 residues. The CDR3 bases are TGTGCCAGCAGCCCCGGGACAGCAACTAATGAAAAACTGTTTTTT. It yields the protein CASSPGTATNEKLFF.

This rearrangement joins TRBV6-5 to TRBJ1-5, with 7 bases aligning to TRBD1. The CDR3 is made up of 14 amino acids. Germline V gene sequence: CDR1 MNHEY, CDR2 SVGAGI. Trimming took 8 bases from V and 2 from J; bases not matched to a gene: 6. The CDR3 DNA reads as TGTGCCAGCGGCAGGGGGTCGGGCAATCAGCCCCAGCATTTT. Amino acid sequence: CASGRGSGNQPQHF.

The chain has TRBV3-1 and TRBJ2-1, with 8 positions matching TRBD1. Germline V gene lookup returns CDR1 LGHDT and CDR2 YNNKEL (reference sequence). The CDR3 runs 14 residues. Trimming at V came to 4 bases and at J to 12 bases, leaving 11 bases not matched to a gene. DNA for the CDR3: TGTGCCAGCAGCCCCTACGCCGGACAGGGCTGGCAGTTCTTC. This encodes CASSPYAGQGWQFF.

The V and J genes are TRBV12-3 or TRBV12-4 and TRBJ1-4; D is ambiguous. This CDR3 comprises 12 residues. Trimming pared 2 bases from V and 8 bases from J, leaving 6 bases between. The CDR3 region has the DNA TGTGCCAGCAGTTTAAGCGTCGAAAAACTGTTTTTT. This encodes CASSLSVEKLFF.

This clonotype was observed at least ten times. This chain connects TRBV11-2 to TRBJ1-4, with D perhaps TRBD1 (6 bases). Per the germline V gene, CDR1 is SGHAT and CDR2 is FQNNGV. The length of the CDR3 is 15 residues. V lost 2 bases, J lost 8 bases, and 15 bases lay in between. The CDR3 here is CASSLLRGLREKLFF. CDR3 DNA: TGTGCCAGCAGCTTATTAAGGGGGTTACGGGAAAAACTGTTTTTT.

This clonotype was counted at least ten times. The chain carries TRBV5-1 and TRBJ1-1; TRBD1 is a possible D gene (6 bases). This CDR3 spans 13 amino acids. The germline gives CDR1 SGHRS, CDR2 YFSETQ. V lost 5 bases and J 8 bases, leaving 16 bases between the germline ends. The DNA for the CDR3 is TGCGCCAGCAGTTCCACCGGGACACAGGAAGCTTTCTTT. Translated: CASSSTGTQEAFF. The whole variable domain, remainder taken from reference TRBV5-1 and TRBJ1-1, is KAGVTQTPRYLIKTRGQQVTLSCSPISGHRSVSWYQQTPGQGLQFLFEYFSETQRNKGNFPGRFSGRQFSNSRSEMNVSTLELGDSALYLCASSSTGTQEAFFGQGTRLTVV.

This clonotype was observed a few times. The chain has TRBV12-3 or TRBV12-4 and TRBJ1-4, with 10 positions matching TRBD1. The CDR3 contains 14 residues. Unmatched junction bases numbered 5, after V lost 5 bases and J lost 8 bases. The CDR3 DNA sequence: TGTGCCAGCAGTCCGCCGGGACAGGGGGAAAAACTGTTTTTT. It is translated as CASSPPGQGEKLFF.

This clonotype appeared a few times. This chain links TRBV29-1 with TRBJ2-1; D gene unclear. The CDR3 has 13 amino acids. V lost 3 bases and J 5 bases, leaving 11 bases between the germline ends. CDR1 is SQVTM and CDR2 is ANQGSEA in the germline V gene. As DNA, the CDR3 is TGCAGCGTTGATGTAGGGTTAGACAATGAGCAGTTCTTC. It translates to CSVDVGLDNEQFF.

The sample holds a few counts of this clonotype. The CDR3 DNA reads as TGTGCCAGCAGCTTAGAACCTAGCGCCCCGGGCTACAATGAGCAGTTCTTC. This translates into CASSLEPSAPGYNEQFF. J is TRBJ2-1 and V is TRBV11-2; a weak D match, TRBD2 (6 bases). V lost 0 bases and J 3 bases, leaving 15 bases between the germline ends. The CDR3 length is 17 residues. Germline V lookup: CDR1 SGHAT, CDR2 FQNNGV.

This clonotype showed up just a few times. V usage is TRBV12-3 or TRBV12-4 and J usage is TRBJ1-1; D is unresolved. Trimming removed 3 bases at V and 5 bases at J, with 7 bases between. CDR3 length: 12 residues. For the CDR3, the DNA is TGTGCCAGCAGTTTCATGGAGACTGAAGCTTTCTTT. Amino acids: CASSFMETEAFF.

The chain employs TRBV27 and TRBJ2-7; 7 nucleotides align to TRBD1. The CDR3 has 13 amino acids. V dropped 3 bases and J dropped 9; count of bases not matched to a gene: 8. CDR1 and CDR2 from the germline V gene are MNHEY and SMNVEV (reference sequence). The DNA of the CDR3 is TGTGCCAGCAGTTTTCGGCAGGGGGAAATGCAGTACTTC. Protein product: CASSFRQGEMQYF.

This clonotype was detected ten times or more. CDR3 DNA sequence: TGTGCCAGCAGCTTAAGGGGTCTGAGAGCTTTCTTT. Translated, it gives CASSLRGLRAFF. The V and J genes are TRBV7-9 and TRBJ1-1, with D perhaps TRBD1 (5 bases). V gave up 2 bases and J gave up 10 bases, with 11 bases separating them. Germline CDR1 reads SEHNR; CDR2 reads FQNEAQ (reference sequence). This CDR3 spans 12 amino acids.

This clonotype was observed at least ten times. The rearrangement uses TRBV27 and TRBJ2-2, with D unclear. There are 12 residues in the CDR3. CDR1 and CDR2 (germline): MNHEY, SMNVEV (reference sequence). V gave up 4 bases and J gave up 4 bases, with 4 bases separating them. CDR3: CASSSITGELFF. CDR3 nucleotide sequence: TGTGCCAGCAGTTCAATCACCGGGGAGCTGTTTTTT.

This clonotype appeared many times. V and J are TRBV12-3 or TRBV12-4 and TRBJ2-3; 12 bases agree with TRBD1. V lost 3 bases and J lost 6; bases outside the gene matches: 4. The CDR3 runs to 15 residues. The CDR3 is CASSFGGQGADTQYF. CDR3 DNA: TGTGCCAGCAGTTTCGGGGGACAGGGGGCTGATACGCAGTATTTT.

The chain employs TRBV2 and TRBJ2-7, with a possible D match to TRBD2 (6 bases). CDR3 length equals 16 residues. Trimming removed 7 bases at V and 5 bases at J, with 24 bases between. Germline lookup yields CDR1 SNHLY and CDR2 FYNNEI. This chain's CDR3 is CASIGPGGVVMDEQYF. In DNA form, the CDR3 reads TGTGCCAGCATTGGACCAGGAGGGGTCGTGATGGACGAGCAGTACTTC.

This clonotype was seen a few times. The chain is built from TRBV20-1 and TRBJ2-2; 9 bases are a match to TRBD1. With V trimmed by 6 bases and J by 4 bases, 9 bases remained unmatched. This CDR3 has 15 amino acids. From germline, CDR1 is DFQATT and CDR2 SNEGSKA (reference sequence). Written as DNA, the CDR3 is TGCAGTGCCATCAACAGGGGGCAGGTCACCGGGGAGCTGTTTTTT. Protein product: CSAINRGQVTGELFF.

In its sample, this clonotype was seen a few times. This sequence joins TRBV19 and TRBJ2-2; 8 positions match TRBD1. Germline V gives CDR1 LNHDA, CDR2 SQIVND (reference sequence). This CDR3 has 16 residues. The V and J ends lost 4 bases and 0 bases, in that order; junction bases with no gene match: 4. The CDR3 loop is CASSKKTGANTGELFF. The CDR3 DNA follows: TGTGCCAGTAGTAAAAAGACAGGGGCGAACACCGGGGAGCTGTTTTTT.

This clonotype has more than one count but fewer than ten. V usage is TRBV6-1 and J usage is TRBJ1-1, with a possible D match to TRBD1 (5 bases). V lost 7 bases and J lost 3, with 18 bases in between. Germline CDR1 and CDR2: MNHNS and SASEGT. The CDR3 sequence is 15 residues long. This CDR3 reads CASNKFRGRDTEAFF. In DNA, the CDR3 is TGTGCCAGCAACAAGTTTCGGGGCCGCGACACTGAAGCTTTCTTT.

J is TRBJ2-1 and V is TRBV19; D call uncertain. The CDR3 has 15 amino acids. Trimming took 0 bases from V and 7 from J, leaving 13 bases between them. Germline-derived CDR1 and CDR2 are LNHDA and SQIVND (reference sequence). The CDR3, as DNA: TGTGCCAGTAGTATAGAACCCAGGAAAACAAATGAGCAGTTCTTC. This encodes CASSIEPRKTNEQFF.

V and J are TRBV10-3 and TRBJ2-3; unclear D gene. With 0 bases removed from V and 0 bases from J, the gap between germline ends came to 7 bases. CDR1 is ENHRY and CDR2 is SYGVKD in the germline V gene. This CDR3 has 15 amino acids. The CDR3 reads CAISESRTSTDTQYF. The CDR3 DNA sequence: TGTGCCATCAGTGAGTCACGGACCAGCACAGATACGCAGTATTTT.

The rearrangement uses TRBV7-2 and TRBJ2-1; D uncertain. CDR1 SGHTA and CDR2 FQGNSA come from the germline V gene. V was shortened by 5 bases and J by 9 bases, with 14 bases between the two germline ends. CDR3 length: 13 residues. This CDR3 is CASSPIWTGEQFF. In nucleotides, the CDR3 is TGTGCCAGCAGCCCCATTTGGACGGGTGAGCAGTTCTTC.

This clonotype has ten or more counts. This chain joins TRBV20-1 and TRBJ1-4; D perhaps matches TRBD1 (6 bases). V dropped 3 bases and J dropped 8 bases, with 16 bases sitting between them. The V gene's germline CDR1 is DFQATT and CDR2 SNEGSKA (reference sequence). The CDR3 runs 14 residues. DNA for the CDR3: TGCAGTGCTAGGGAGGGGGGTTCTGGAGAAAAACTGTTTTTT. Its protein product is CSAREGGSGEKLFF.

The V call is TRBV5-1, the J call TRBJ2-1; 10 bases are a match to TRBD2. V shed 4 bases and J 5 bases; nucleotides not matched to a gene: 9. There are 16 residues in the CDR3. CDR1 and CDR2 (germline): SGHRS, YFSETQ. CDR3 bases: TGCGCCAGCAGCCCAAAGGTTACTAGCGGGGACAATGAGCAGTTCTTC. Its protein product is CASSPKVTSGDNEQFF.

This clonotype came up a few times. The J gene is TRBJ1-3, the V gene TRBV7-9, with D unclear. Per the germline V gene, CDR1 is SEHNR and CDR2 is FQNEAQ (reference sequence). Trimming took 5 bases from V and 0 from J, leaving 17 bases between them. There are 17 residues in the CDR3. The CDR3 nucleotides read TGTGCCAGCAGCCCTCGGCGGGTCAGTTCCTCTGGAAACACCATATATTTT. Translated: CASSPRRVSSSGNTIYF.

The chain combines TRBV2 with TRBJ2-1; possibly TRBD1 for D (5 bases). Germline CDR1 SNHLY, CDR2 FYNNEI. The CDR3 has 15 residues. The germline V and J ends were trimmed by 5 bases and 0 bases, with 11 bases remaining between them. CDR3 in DNA: TGTGCCAGCAGTAAGGACACGACCTCCTACAATGAGCAGTTCTTC. The encoded protein is CASSKDTTSYNEQFF.

This clonotype turned up a few times. The chain combines TRBV29-1 with TRBJ1-1; TRBD1 might be the D (5 bases). V lost 4 bases to trimming and J lost 1 base, with 16 bases between them. The CDR3 contains 15 residues. The V gene's germline CDR1 is SQVTM and CDR2 ANQGSEA. CDR3 residues: CSVGNGALRNTEAFF. The DNA for the CDR3 is TGCAGCGTTGGGAACGGGGCCCTAAGGAACACTGAAGCTTTCTTT.

The chain couples TRBV5-4 to TRBJ2-2; 7 bases are a match to TRBD2. The CDR3 consists of 16 residues. The J segment lost 1 base and the V segment lost 0 bases, leaving 3 bases of the junction unmatched. Germline-derived CDR1 and CDR2 are SGHNT and YYREEE (reference sequence). CDR3 loop: CASSLVGGRNTGELFF. Written as DNA, the CDR3 is TGTGCCAGCAGCTTGGTGGGAGGGAGGAACACCGGGGAGCTGTTTTTT. Filled out from reference TRBV5-4 and TRBJ2-2, the complete variable domain reads ETGVTQSPTHLIKTRGQQVTLRCSSQSGHNTVSWYQQALGQGPQFIFQYYREEENGRGNFPPRFSGLQFPNYSSELNVNALELDDSALYLCASSLVGGRNTGELFFGEGSRLTVL.

This clonotype has only a few counts. The V and J genes are TRBV20-1 and TRBJ2-3; 7 nucleotides match TRBD1. This CDR3 spans 16 amino acids. Germline CDR1 DFQATT, CDR2 SNEGSKA (reference sequence). V trimming: 4 bases; J trimming: 7 bases; junction bases outside the gene matches: 17. This CDR3 reads CSATNRQGPNRNTQYF. Here the CDR3 DNA reads TGCAGTGCTACCAACCGACAGGGCCCCAACAGAAATACGCAGTATTTT.

This clonotype was recorded once. The V gene is TRBV6-1, the J gene TRBJ2-5; 10 nucleotides align to TRBD2. Trimming at V came to 6 bases and at J to 2 bases, leaving 9 bases not matched to a gene. The CDR3 covers 16 residues. Germline assignment: CDR1 MNHNS and CDR2 SASEGT. DNA of the CDR3: TGTGCCAGCAGAGGTGGACTAGCGGAATTGCAAGAGACCCAGTACTTC. This encodes CASRGGLAELQETQYF.

J is TRBJ2-5 and V is TRBV20-1; TRBD1 is a possible D gene (5 bases). V was trimmed by 0 bases and J by 2 bases, leaving 13 bases between them. Germline V gene data show CDR1 as DFQATT and CDR2 as SNEGSKA (reference sequence). The CDR3 spans 15 residues. CDR3 amino acids: CSARDSRQIQETQYF. In DNA, the CDR3 is TGCAGTGCTAGAGATTCCCGACAGATTCAAGAGACCCAGTACTTC.